A single sample is the source of the 3 T cell receptor beta chains below, sequenced in a study of shared clonotypes between healthy human individuals. The table came from immunoSEQ multiplex PCR; TCRdb's copy has only in-frame clones and leaves some out. Here the sample spans about 2 million clones, over 85% being singletons. The sample was naive CD4+ T cells sorted from blood. Subset meaning: CD45RA+ positively selected. Receptor source: a man between 18 and 35 years old in good health.

The V gene is TRBV5-3, the J gene TRBJ1-1; the D is unclear. TRBV5-3 is an ORF, and what it does is uncertain. This CDR3 has 12 amino acids. The V gene lost 2 bases and the J gene lost 0 bases, with 2 bases spanning the gap. As DNA, the CDR3 is TGTGCCAGAAGCTTTGTGAACACTGAAGCTTTCTTT. Amino acid sequence: CARSFVNTEAFF.

The J gene is TRBJ1-6, the V gene TRBV11-2; D is uncertain. The V end was cut by 5 bases, the J end by 14 bases, with 13 bases between. The CDR3 runs 12 residues. Per germline, CDR1 SGHAT and CDR2 FQNNGV. The chain's CDR3 is CASSQVGSTLHF. The CDR3 region has the DNA TGTGCCAGCAGCCAAGTGGGGTCGACCCTCCACTTT.

The chain is built from TRBV5-1 and TRBJ2-7, with D perhaps matching TRBD1 (6 bases). The germline V gene has CDR1 SGHRS and CDR2 YFSETQ. V was shortened by 5 bases and J by 5 bases, with 20 bases between the two germline ends. The CDR3 spans 15 residues. The DNA for the CDR3 is TGCGCCAGCAGGTCCGACCCCTACAGGGTAAACGAGCAGTACTTC. This encodes CASRSDPYRVNEQYF.